The clone carrying this T cell receptor beta chain was seen only a few times. This could be a read error, since a much larger clone is one nucleotide away. The data belong to a study of tumor-infiltrating lymphocytes in primary liver carcinoma. The wider study: Among the tumors, stages were T1-T3 N0M0 and sizes about 4.2 to 11 cm.

The approximately 17-34 mg bulk tissue piece was not sorted before simultaneous RNA and DNA extraction. Primary liver carcinomas in the patients were surgically resected. HBV chronically infected the treatment-naive patients. Collection of samples drew on five separate regions of each tumor. This CDR3 has 14 residues. Per the germline V gene, CDR1 is MGHRA and CDR2 is YSYEKL. TCR beta cDNA was made from approximately 500 ng total RNA with a constant-region primer. Libraries for TCR beta were built through three nested multiplex PCR rounds, which together made up a slightly modified ARM-PCR procedure. TRBV1-TRBV30 forward primers and a C-beta reverse primer were used in the first two PCR rounds, which each ran for approximately 10 cycles. Via MiXCR, TCRdb re-called the multiplex PCR reads, giving one row per CDR3 protein. The table records about 78,000 distinct CDR3 sequences, 55% to 75% of them present only once.

Sequencing was done on a sample of liver tumor tissue from sampling region 4. Noted subset: tumor region T4, right-lateral pole. The rearrangement joins TRBV4-1 to TRBJ1-1, with D possibly TRBD1 on 5 matching bases. This TCR came from a man aged 35 to 55 with primary liver carcinoma and hepatitis B virus infection. The CDR3 DNA reads as TGCGCCAGCAGCCAAGTAACGGGGGGGACTGAAGCTCTCTTT. Its translation: CASSQVTGGTEALF.